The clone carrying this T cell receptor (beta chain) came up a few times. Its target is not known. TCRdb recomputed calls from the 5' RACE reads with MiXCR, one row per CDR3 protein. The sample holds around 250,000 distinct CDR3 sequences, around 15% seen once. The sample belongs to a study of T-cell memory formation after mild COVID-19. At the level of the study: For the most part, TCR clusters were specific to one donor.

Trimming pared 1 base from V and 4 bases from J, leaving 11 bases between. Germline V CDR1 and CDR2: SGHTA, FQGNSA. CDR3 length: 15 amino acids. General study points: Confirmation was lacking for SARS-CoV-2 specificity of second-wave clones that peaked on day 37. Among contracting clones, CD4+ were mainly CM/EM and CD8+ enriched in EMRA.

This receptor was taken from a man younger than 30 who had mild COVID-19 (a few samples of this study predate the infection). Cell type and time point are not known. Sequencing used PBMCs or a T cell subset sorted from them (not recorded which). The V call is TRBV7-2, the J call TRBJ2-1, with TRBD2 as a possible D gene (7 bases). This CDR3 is CASSLGGGAYNEQFF. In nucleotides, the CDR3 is TGTGCCAGCAGCTTAGGCGGGGGCGCTTACAATGAGCAGTTCTTC. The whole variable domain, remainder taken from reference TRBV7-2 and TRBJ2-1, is GAGVSQSPSNKVTEKGKDVELRCDPISGHTALYWYRQSLGQGLEFLIYFQGNSAPDKSGLPSDRFSAERTGGSVSTLTIQRTQQEDSAVYLCASSLGGGAYNEQFFGPGTRLTVL.